This T cell receptor (beta chain) was captured by sequencing in a study of blood T cell repertoires in COVID-19. Study at large: The study drew acute and convalescent COVID-19 samples from the United States, Italy and Spain.

Sequencing used immunoSEQ multiplex PCR; TCRdb keeps in-frame clones, though not all of them. The repertoire holds about 140,000 clones, roughly 80% seen once, with 15% to 20% in the top ten. The CDR3 spans 15 residues. With 1 base removed from V and 5 bases from J, the gap between germline ends came to 12 bases. The germline CDR1 and CDR2 sequences are SGHTA and FQGNSA. The source is a man in his fifties or sixties with acute or convalescent COVID-19. The genes are TRBV7-2 and TRBJ2-1; D unresolved. The sequenced sample was peripheral blood. CDR3 sequence: CASSLVSGWDNEQFF. CDR3 coding DNA: TGTGCCAGCAGCTTAGTGTCGGGTTGGGACAATGAGCAGTTCTTC. Full variable domain (remainder filled in from reference TRBV7-2 and TRBJ2-1): GAGVSQSPSNKVTEKGKDVELRCDPISGHTALYWYRQSLGQGLEFLIYFQGNSAPDKSGLPSDRFSAERTGGSVSTLTIQRTQQEDSAVYLCASSLVSGWDNEQFFGPGTRLTVL.